This TCR beta chain was identified in a study of CD8 T cells in Susac syndrome. The authors reverse transcribed roughly 0.5 to 1 ug RNA with random hexamers. The CDR3 of TCR beta was amplified by immunoSEQ multiplex PCR across 54 Vbeta and 13 Jbeta. TCRdb ran MiXCR on the immunoSEQ multiplex PCR reads and lists one entry per CDR3 protein. The table records about 440,000 distinct CDR3 sequences, around 85% of them present only once. Germline CDR1 is LGHNA and CDR2 is YNFKEQ. The CDR3 has 14 amino acids. V dropped 0 bases and J dropped 5 bases, with 10 bases sitting between them. TCR beta sequencing covered blood CD8+ and CD4+ T cells.

V and J are TRBV4-2 and TRBJ1-1; no clear D gene. This TCR derives from a human donor with multiple sclerosis. Sample: CD8+ T cells from PBMCs. CDR3 amino acids: CASSQDTATTEAFF. The DNA of the CDR3 is TGTGCCAGCAGCCAAGATACCGCGACTACTGAAGCTTTCTTT.